This is a list of T cell receptor beta chains from one sample in a study of CD8+ T cells in alopecia areata. The protocol was immunoSEQ multiplex PCR, while the TCRdb copy is restricted to in-frame clones and leaves out a portion. The sample lists 90,000 to 130,000 clones, roughly 60% seen once, with around a fifth in the top ten. Sequenced: CD8+ T cells sorted from blood. The receptors come from a human donor in good health. The CDR3 runs from the conserved cysteine through the conserved F or W. The D gene is left open where the match is weak. Clone size is shown for a subset of rows, as once, few, many or a class of expanded clone.

TRBV29-1	-	TRBJ1-2	-	CSVEIGGFYGYTF	TGCAGCGTTGAAATCGGCGGGTTCTATGGCTACACCTTC
TRBV15	-	TRBJ1-1	-	CATSRDREGARTEAFF	TGTGCCACCAGCAGAGATCGGGAGGGAGCTAGGACTGAAGCTTTCTTT
TRBV30	TRBD1	TRBJ1-6	-	CAWSDRTGALLGGSPLHF	TGTGCCTGGAGTGACAGGACAGGGGCCCTTCTCGGTGGGTCACCCCTCCACTTT
TRBV13	-	TRBJ1-1	-	CASSSFHKNTEAFF	TGTGCCAGCAGCTCTTTTCATAAGAACACTGAAGCTTTCTTT
TRBV5-1	TRBD2	TRBJ2-5	-	CASRLAGRLIETQYF	TGCGCCAGCAGACTAGCGGGGAGACTAATAGAGACCCAGTACTTC
TRBV7-2	-	TRBJ2-3	few	CASSLVGTDTQYF	TGTGCCAGCAGCTTAGTAGGGACAGATACGCAGTATTTT
TRBV13	-	TRBJ2-7	-	CASSIGRGSGEQYF	TGTGCCAGCAGCATCGGAAGGGGGTCCGGAGAGCAGTACTTC
TRBV27	-	TRBJ1-6	-	CASSPPGHPGSYNSPLHF	TGTGCCAGCAGTCCGCCGGGCCACCCCGGGTCCTATAATTCACCCCTCCACTTT
TRBV7-9	-	TRBJ2-7	few	CASSSWTEYEQYF	TGTGCCAGCAGCTCCTGGACAGAGTACGAGCAGTACTTC
TRBV15	TRBD1	TRBJ1-6	few	CATSRGGTGASPLHF	TGTGCCACCAGCAGGGGGGGGACAGGGGCTTCACCCCTCCACTTT
TRBV5-1	-	TRBJ1-1	-	CASSLGEITEAFF	TGCGCCAGCAGCTTGGGGGAGATCACTGAAGCTTTCTTT
TRBV5-6	TRBD2	TRBJ2-5	-	CASSLAGGPETQYF	TGTGCCAGCAGCTTGGCGGGGGGGCCGGAGACCCAGTACTTC
TRBV2	-	TRBJ1-5	-	CASSLGGTRSNQPQHF	TGTGCCAGCAGCCTCGGGGGGACTCGGAGCAATCAGCCCCAGCATTTT
TRBV19	-	TRBJ1-6	-	CASSEAALSPLHF	TGTGCCAGTAGCGAAGCGGCTTTGTCACCCCTCCACTTT
TRBV6-1	TRBD1	TRBJ1-2	-	CASGPDRGYGYTF	TGTGCCAGCGGACCGGACAGGGGGTATGGCTACACCTTC
TRBV5-6	-	TRBJ1-1	-	CASSLGPTEAFF	TGTGCCAGCAGCTTGGGACCCACTGAAGCTTTCTTT
TRBV13	-	TRBJ2-5	-	CASSLGQGIETQYF	TGTGCCAGCAGCTTAGGTCAGGGCATAGAGACCCAGTACTTC
TRBV27	TRBD1	TRBJ1-5	-	CASSLTWQGGYQPQHF	TGTGCCAGCAGTTTAACCTGGCAGGGGGGCTATCAGCCCCAGCATTTT
TRBV4-2	-	TRBJ2-2	-	CASSQVPGVAGNGELFF	TGTGCCAGCAGCCAAGTCCCTGGAGTAGCCGGCAACGGGGAGCTGTTTTTT
TRBV5-4	-	TRBJ2-6	-	CASSQDLTTGANVLTF	TGCGCCAGCAGCCAAGATTTGACAACTGGGGCCAACGTCCTGACTTTC
TRBV29-1	-	TRBJ2-3	-	CSVVRDTQYF	TGCAGCGTTGTTAGAGATACGCAGTATTTT
TRBV4-2	TRBD2	TRBJ2-7	-	CASSQGLAGGRAYEQYF	TGTGCCAGCAGCCAAGGACTAGCGGGGGGTCGAGCCTACGAGCAGTACTTC
TRBV30	-	TRBJ2-3	few	CAWTNTDTQYF	TGTGCCTGGACTAACACAGATACGCAGTATTTT
TRBV5-6	-	TRBJ1-1	once	CASSWWDANTEAFF	TGTGCCAGCAGCTGGTGGGATGCCAACACTGAAGCTTTCTTT
TRBV19	-	TRBJ2-1	-	CASSPSNNNEQFF	TGTGCCAGCTCCCCATCCAATAACAATGAGCAGTTCTTC
TRBV6-6	-	TRBJ1-6	few	CASRSSTLHF	TGTGCCAGCAGATCGAGTACCCTCCACTTT
TRBV4-2	TRBD2	TRBJ2-7	-	CASSQDPRGDPYEQYF	TGTGCCAGCAGCCAAGATCCGCGGGGGGATCCCTACGAGCAGTACTTC
TRBV7-2	TRBD1	TRBJ2-2	-	CASSLVTGAGELFF	TGTGCCAGCAGCTTAGTAACAGGGGCCGGGGAGCTGTTTTTT
TRBV11-2	TRBD2	TRBJ2-3	-	CASSPNSGGAADTQYF	TGTGCCAGCAGCCCTAATAGCGGGGGGGCAGCCGATACGCAGTATTTT
TRBV4-1	-	TRBJ1-2	few	CASSHLGVDYGYTF	TGCGCCAGCAGCCACTTAGGGGTAGACTATGGCTACACCTTC
TRBV4-3	-	TRBJ2-7	-	CASSQVHGSYEQYF	TGCGCCAGCAGCCAAGTCCATGGCTCCTACGAGCAGTACTTC
TRBV5-1	-	TRBJ2-3	few	CASSLEVLRGGTQYF	TGCGCCAGCAGCTTGGAAGTCCTCCGGGGAGGTACGCAGTATTTT